This T cell receptor (beta chain) was identified during a study of shared T cell receptors in the human thymus. Some clones are missing from TCRdb's copy, which holds only in-frame ones; the method was immunoSEQ multiplex PCR. The data contain about 660,000 clones, around 89% of them singletons. The CDR3 consists of 15 residues. V shed 10 bases, J shed 5 bases, and the junction held 12 bases outside the gene matches. The germline gives CDR1 MNHEY, CDR2 SMNVEV (reference sequence). This same sample was also taken into another study, of human thymus T cells. That report notes: Donation was from healthy Finnish infants who were having corrective surgery that addressed congenital heart defects. Related research described strongly overlapping thymic repertoires in unrelated people.

The rearrangement links TRBV27 to TRBJ1-5; 9 positions agree with TRBD1. The clonotype was recovered from a boy younger than two with a congenital heart defect. Sequencing was done on a sample of thymocytes. DNA of the CDR3: TGTGCCACTGAAGTACCCGGGACAGGGTATCAGCCCCAGCATTTT. Protein product: CATEVPGTGYQPQHF.